Each of the 5 T cell receptor beta chains below was sequenced from the same sample in a study of patients and donors after allogeneic stem cell transplantation. TCRdb called the RT-PCR reads again in MiXCR, with one record for every CDR3 protein. This sample has more than 850,000 distinct CDR3 sequences, with approximately 18% found just once. The source material was blood, either unsorted or a sorted T cell fraction (not recorded which). These receptor sequences come from a human donor who was either an allogeneic HSCT recipient or a stem cell or donor lymphocyte infusion donor (not recorded which). It is not recorded whose cells these are; they may come from a transplant donor.

At least ten counts were recorded for this clonotype. The chain employs TRBV4-1 and TRBJ2-3; possibly TRBD1 for D (5 bases). Trimming pared 4 bases from V and 2 bases from J, leaving 10 bases between. Germline V CDR1 and CDR2: MGHRA, YSYEKL. The CDR3 runs to 14 residues. CDR3 coding DNA: TGCGCCAGCAGCCTTGAAGGGGACACAGATACGCAGTATTTT. Amino acids: CASSLEGDTDTQYF.

The genes are TRBV19 and TRBJ2-5; TRBD1 or TRBD2 may be the D gene (6 bases each). V was trimmed by 3 bases and J by 2 bases, leaving 16 bases between them. CDR1 and CDR2 from the germline V gene are LNHDA and SQIVND (reference sequence). The CDR3 length is 16 residues. The DNA of the CDR3 is TGTGCCAGTAGTATGATTGGGGGGCGCAGGCAAGAGACCCAGTACTTC. This encodes CASSMIGGRRQETQYF.

The rearrangement links TRBV5-1 to TRBJ2-3; 10 nucleotides agree with TRBD2. The CDR3 contains 15 residues. The trim removed 5 bases at V and 3 bases at J, leaving 6 bases unmatched. Per germline, CDR1 SGHRS and CDR2 YFSETQ. The DNA for the CDR3 is TGCGCCAGCAGAGGACTAGCGGAAAGGACAGATACGCAGTATTTT. This sequence encodes CASRGLAERTDTQYF.

This clonotype was counted between two and nine times. The chain uses TRBV4-3 and TRBJ1-1, with no clear D. Trimming shortened V by 3 bases and J by 0 bases, and 11 bases separated the two germline ends. From germline, CDR1 is LGHNA and CDR2 YSLEER. The CDR3 has 15 amino acids. CDR3 in amino acids: CASSQTTTLNTEAFF. CDR3 nucleotides: TGCGCCAGCAGCCAGACGACGACATTGAACACTGAAGCTTTCTTT.

This clonotype was detected a few times. This chain connects TRBV20-1 to TRBJ2-7; D is possibly TRBD1 (6 bases). Trimming pared 4 bases from V and 2 bases from J, leaving 12 bases between. The germline gives CDR1 DFQATT, CDR2 SNEGSKA (reference sequence). This CDR3 region has 13 residues. CDR3 coding DNA: TGCAGTGCTATAAGGGGGAGAACCTACGAGCAGTACTTC. This sequence encodes CSAIRGRTYEQYF.